This T cell receptor (beta chain) was profiled in a study of blood T cell repertoires in COVID-19 (dated by TCRdb to about 2020). At the level of the whole study: Samples from collaborators originated in the United States, Italy and Spain and spanned both the acute and convalescent phases of COVID-19. The prospective study material was composed of cDNA or gDNA derived from T cells, B-cell-depleted T cells, or PBMCs. Deeply sampled blood TCRbeta repertoires from subjects exposed to, actively infected with, or recovered from COVID-19 were included in the dataset. The repertoires were made available in a free public database intended to serve as a resource for research on the immune response to SARS-CoV-2. Samples were obtained from the ongoing ImmuneRACE study (first 160 participants) and from 950 to 1,500 subjects provided by 6 global collaborators. Nearly every sample came with metadata listing a de-identified subject ID, COVID-19 status, age in years and sex. Where HLA class I and class II types were available, the types were taken from metadata supplied by the sample provider, not from assay-based typing. Study-level results and caveats: How much clinical and demographic metadata was included differed by source and by participant, and the metadata was provided uncurated.

The germline V gene provides CDR1 SGHDT and CDR2 YYEEEE. Taken from cysteine to phenylalanine, the CDR3 has 13 residues. Only CDR3 DNA is held: 39 bases, read in frame from base 1. V was cut back by 3 bases and J by 5 bases, leaving a gap of 11 bases between them. In its sample, this clone was seen a few times. Its antigen remains unidentified. No per-base quality is available; no much larger clone lies one base away. TCRbeta CDR3 regions were amplified from genomic DNA by means of the immunoSEQ Assay, a bias-controlled multiplex PCR. The authors' pipeline ran thus. The number of nucleated cells in each sample was estimated from the amplification of reference gene primers within the assay. Sequence reads were collapsed and filtered to measure the absolute abundance of every unique TCRbeta CDR3 rearrangement. For each sample, productive Simpson clonality was calculated as the square root of Simpson's diversity index across productive rearrangements. TCRdb mirrors the immuneACCESS table, restricted to in-frame sequences. Some clones are absent from its copies; in checked studies, under half trace to an unresolved V gene, and the reason for the others is unknown. The D gene and trimming were derived from the DNA, and the V and J assignments and clone size from that table. The sample data list a few hundred thousand clones, and about 80% of these were observed just once. Around 16% of the sample comes from the top ten.

One collaborating source in Seattle enrolled patients during active infection and followed them longitudinally through the course of disease. Collaborating institutions collected whole blood in K2EDTA tubes following their own protocols. For TCRbeta analysis, collaborators shipped samples in one of three forms: frozen whole blood, isolated PBMCs, or DNA extracted from either of those sample types. The chain was built from TRBV5-6 and TRBJ2-5; a tentative D call is TRBD1 (6 bases match). Material: peripheral blood. The receptor was isolated from an older person with COVID-19, enrolled during active disease. The nucleotides read TGTGCCAGCAGCTCGACAGGATGGGAGACCCAGTACTTC. This sequence encodes CASSSTGWETQYF. With all but the CDR3 taken from the reference TRBV5-6 and TRBJ2-5 genes, the full variable domain is: DAGVTQSPTHLIKTRGQQVTLRCSPKSGHDTVSWYQQALGQGPQFIFQYYEEEERQRGNFPDRFSGHQFPNYSSELNVNALLLGDSALYLCASSSTGWETQYFGPGTRLLVL.